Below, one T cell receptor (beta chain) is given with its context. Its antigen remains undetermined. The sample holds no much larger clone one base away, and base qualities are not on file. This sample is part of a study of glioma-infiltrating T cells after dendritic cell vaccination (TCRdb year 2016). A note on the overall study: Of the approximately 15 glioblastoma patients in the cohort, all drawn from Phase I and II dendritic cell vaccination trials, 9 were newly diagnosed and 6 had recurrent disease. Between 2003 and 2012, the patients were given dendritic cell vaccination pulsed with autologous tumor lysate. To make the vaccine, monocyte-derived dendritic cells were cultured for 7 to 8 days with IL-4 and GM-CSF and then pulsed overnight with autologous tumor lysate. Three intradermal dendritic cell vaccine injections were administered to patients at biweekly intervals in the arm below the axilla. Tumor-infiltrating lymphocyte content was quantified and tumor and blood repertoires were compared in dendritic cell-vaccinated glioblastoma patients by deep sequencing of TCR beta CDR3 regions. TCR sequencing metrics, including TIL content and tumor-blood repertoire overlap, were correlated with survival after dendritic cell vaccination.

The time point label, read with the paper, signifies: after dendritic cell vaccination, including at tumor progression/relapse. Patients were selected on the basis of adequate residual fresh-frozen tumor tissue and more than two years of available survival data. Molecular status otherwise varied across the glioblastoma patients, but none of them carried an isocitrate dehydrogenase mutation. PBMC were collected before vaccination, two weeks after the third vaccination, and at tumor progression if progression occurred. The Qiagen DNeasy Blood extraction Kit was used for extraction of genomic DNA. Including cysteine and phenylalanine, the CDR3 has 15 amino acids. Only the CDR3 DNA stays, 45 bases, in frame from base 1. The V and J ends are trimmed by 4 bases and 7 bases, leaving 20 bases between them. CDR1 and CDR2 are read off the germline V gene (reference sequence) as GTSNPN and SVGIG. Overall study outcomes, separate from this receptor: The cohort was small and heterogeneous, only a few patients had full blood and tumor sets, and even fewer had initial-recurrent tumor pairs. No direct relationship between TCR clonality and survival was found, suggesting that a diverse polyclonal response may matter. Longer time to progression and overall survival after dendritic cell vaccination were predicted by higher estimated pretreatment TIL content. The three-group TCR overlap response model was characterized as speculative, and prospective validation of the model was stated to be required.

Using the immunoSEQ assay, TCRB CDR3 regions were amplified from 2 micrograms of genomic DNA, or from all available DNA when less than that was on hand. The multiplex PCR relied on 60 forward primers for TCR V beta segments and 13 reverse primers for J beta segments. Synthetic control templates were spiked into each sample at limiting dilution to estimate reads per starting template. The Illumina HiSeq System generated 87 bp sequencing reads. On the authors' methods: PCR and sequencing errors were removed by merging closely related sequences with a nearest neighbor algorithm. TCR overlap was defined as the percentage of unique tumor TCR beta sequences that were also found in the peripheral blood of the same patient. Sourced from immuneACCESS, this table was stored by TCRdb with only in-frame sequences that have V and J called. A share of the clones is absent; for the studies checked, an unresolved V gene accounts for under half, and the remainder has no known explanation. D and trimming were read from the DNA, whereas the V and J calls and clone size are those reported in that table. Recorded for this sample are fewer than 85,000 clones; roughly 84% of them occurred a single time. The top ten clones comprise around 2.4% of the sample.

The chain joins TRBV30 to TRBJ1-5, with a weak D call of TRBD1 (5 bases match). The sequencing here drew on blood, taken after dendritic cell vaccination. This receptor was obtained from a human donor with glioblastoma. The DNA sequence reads TGTGCCTGGAACGGTGCCCGTGGGGGGGACCAGCCCCAGCATTTT. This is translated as CAWNGARGGDQPQHF.